One sample yielded the 30 T cell receptor beta chains listed below, sequenced in a study of shared clonotypes between healthy human individuals. The protocol was immunoSEQ multiplex PCR, while the TCRdb copy is restricted to in-frame clones and leaves out a portion. The sample lists roughly 1,500,000 clones; 95% to 99% were seen once. The source material was naive CD4+ T cells sorted from blood. Subset: CD45RA+ positively selected. Every receptor here comes from a young man in good health.

The genes are TRBV19 and TRBJ2-1; TRBD2 matches 10 bases. V shed 7 bases, J shed 10 bases, and the junction held 13 bases outside the gene matches. This CDR3 contains 15 residues. Looked up from germline, CDR1 is LNHDA and CDR2 is SQIVND (reference sequence). CDR3 DNA sequence: TGTGCCAGTACTAGCGGGAGCCCTCCCCCCCGGGAGCAGTTCTTC. This codes for CASTSGSPPPREQFF.

The chain joins TRBV5-1 to TRBJ2-7; TRBD1 agrees at 9 bases. This CDR3 comprises 17 residues. CDR1 is SGHRS, CDR2 YFSETQ, per germline. V was pared by 0 bases and J by 3 bases, with 10 bases of the junction left unmatched. The CDR3 nucleotides read TGCGCCAGCAGCTTGGGTGGCGGGACAGGGTGGGGCTACGAGCAGTACTTC. Protein sequence: CASSLGGGTGWGYEQYF.

This clone has a single count. The rearrangement joins TRBV2 to TRBJ2-7, with 9 positions matching TRBD2. V shed 7 bases and J 6 bases; nucleotides not matched to a gene: 7. CDR3 length: 13 residues. CDR1 and CDR2 (germline): SNHLY, FYNNEI. CDR3 DNA sequence: TGTGCCAGCATGTTCGCGGGAGGGGGCGAGCAGTACTTC. It codes for CASMFAGGGEQYF.

Comments on this clone: Other DNA variants within this sample encode the same CDR3. The rearrangement links TRBV7-2 to TRBJ2-7; TRBD1 matches at 8 bases. Trimming at V came to 5 bases and at J to 3 bases, leaving 3 bases not matched to a gene. The CDR3 loop spans 13 amino acids. The V gene's germline CDR1 is SGHTA and CDR2 FQGNSA. CDR3 DNA: TGTGCCAGCAGCATCGACAGGGGCTACGAGCAGTACTTC. This encodes CASSIDRGYEQYF.

The count of this clone is one. V is TRBV7-8 and J is TRBJ2-1; 11 nucleotides line up with TRBD2. Germline assignment: CDR1 SGHVS and CDR2 FQNEAQ. The V and J ends lost 4 bases and 6 bases, in that order; junction bases with no gene match: 8. The CDR3 runs to 16 residues. The CDR3 region is CASSWGTSGIFNEQFF. The CDR3 DNA follows: TGTGCCAGCAGCTGGGGGACTAGCGGTATCTTCAATGAGCAGTTCTTC.

Concerning this clone: In the same sample, other DNA sequences code for this CDR3. This chain connects TRBV5-1 to TRBJ1-1, with D hard to call. The germline V gene encodes CDR1 SGHRS and CDR2 YFSETQ. The CDR3 totals 13 residues. V gave up 1 base and J gave up 2 bases, with 6 bases separating them. The CDR3 DNA is TGCGCCAGCAGCTTGAGGGTAAACACTGAAGCTTTCTTT. It encodes CASSLRVNTEAFF.

V usage is TRBV7-2 and J usage is TRBJ2-7; 7 bases match TRBD2. The CDR3 is 16 amino acids. V trimming: 1 base; J trimming: 2 bases; junction bases outside the gene matches: 8. CDR1 is SGHTA, CDR2 FQGNSA, per germline. The CDR3 bases are TGTGCCAGCAGCTTAGATCTCCCCGCGGGGGCCTACGAGCAGTACTTC. Amino acid sequence: CASSLDLPAGAYEQYF.

J is TRBJ1-2 and V is TRBV5-4; D unclear. CDR1 is SGHNT, CDR2 YYREEE, per germline (reference sequence). The ends were cut back, 0 bases at V and 5 bases at J, with 14 bases in the middle. The CDR3 extends over 15 amino acids. CDR3 bases: TGTGCCAGCAGCTTGGCCTTCAGAGAGGGATATGGCTACACCTTC. Amino acid sequence: CASSLAFREGYGYTF.

This clone occurred once. V gene TRBV10-1 combines with J gene TRBJ2-7; D unresolved. CDR3 length: 15 residues. V lost 8 bases, J lost 1 base, and 18 bases lay in between. Germline V gene data show CDR1 as WNHNN and CDR2 as SYGVQD (reference sequence). CDR3 DNA sequence: TGCGCCAGCTTTAACTACCGGGCCCATTCCTACGAGCAGTACTTC. This encodes CASFNYRAHSYEQYF.

This chain's CDR3 is CAISETDSNQPQHF. In DNA, the CDR3 is TGTGCCATCAGTGAAACGGATAGCAATCAGCCCCAGCATTTT. This chain joins TRBV10-3 and TRBJ1-5; D remains unclear. In germline, CDR1 is ENHRY, CDR2 SYGVKD. This CDR3 spans 14 amino acids. Trimming stripped 3 bases from V and 0 bases from J, with 6 bases between.

CDR3 nucleotides: TGTGCCAGCAGCCTTACGACTAGCGCCGGGGAGCTGTTTTTT. This translates into CASSLTTSAGELFF. The chain uses TRBV9 and TRBJ2-2, with 8 bases that match TRBD2. J was trimmed by 6 bases and V by 4 bases; bases with no gene match: 5. The CDR3 covers 14 residues. Germline CDR1 SGDLS, CDR2 YYNGEE.

The chain has TRBV4-3 and TRBJ2-5; D uncertain. Germline V gives CDR1 LGHNA, CDR2 YSLEER. The CDR3 is 13 residues long. Deletions cut 0 bases from V and 2 bases from J, with 4 bases between. CDR3 in amino acids: CASSQDWQETQYF. CDR3 nucleotide sequence: TGCGCCAGCAGCCAAGACTGGCAAGAGACCCAGTACTTC.

V gene TRBV7-6 combines with J gene TRBJ2-1; 9 positions agree with TRBD1. V dropped 3 bases and J dropped 9; count of bases not matched to a gene: 12. Germline-derived CDR1 and CDR2 are SGHVS and FNYEAQ. This CDR3 contains 16 residues. The CDR3 nucleotides read TGTGCCAGCAGCTTCCCCGGGACAGGGACTCTGAGTGAGCAGTTCTTC. Translation: CASSFPGTGTLSEQFF.

This clone was seen once. The J gene is TRBJ1-3, the V gene TRBV14, with 8 bases that match TRBD1. V dropped 4 bases and J dropped 2; count of bases not matched to a gene: 4. The CDR3 length is 15 residues. Germline V gene data show CDR1 as SGHDN and CDR2 as FVKESK. This chain's CDR3 is CASSRWDRTGNTIYF. The CDR3 nucleotides read TGTGCCAGCAGCCGTTGGGACAGGACTGGAAACACCATATATTTT.

The rearrangement uses TRBV6-5 and TRBJ1-2, with D perhaps matching TRBD1 (6 bases). This CDR3 spans 15 amino acids. V was shortened by 0 bases and J by 6 bases, with 14 bases between the two germline ends. CDR1 and CDR2 from the germline V gene are MNHEY and SVGAGI. CDR3 nucleotide sequence: TGTGCCAGCAGTTACTCGGGATACAGGGAGGATGGCTACACCTTC. Its protein is CASSYSGYREDGYTF.

The chain employs TRBV6-5 and TRBJ2-3; D is possibly TRBD1 or TRBD2 (5 bases each). Between the trimmed V and J ends, which lost 2 bases and 0 bases, there was a span of 12 bases. This CDR3 spans 16 amino acids. Germline lookup yields CDR1 MNHEY and CDR2 SVGAGI. The CDR3 loop is CASSYQGRLSTDTQYF. The CDR3 bases are TGTGCCAGCAGTTACCAGGGACGACTTAGCACAGATACGCAGTATTTT.

V gene TRBV5-5 combines with J gene TRBJ2-3; D might be TRBD2 (6 bases). V lost 1 base and J 4 bases, leaving 7 bases between the germline ends. This CDR3 has 13 residues. Germline-derived CDR1 and CDR2 are SGHKS and YYEKEE (reference sequence). The CDR3 region has the DNA TGTGCCAGCAGCTTGCCGGGGGCAGATACGCAGTATTTT. This sequence encodes CASSLPGADTQYF. The full variable domain, rest sourced from reference TRBV5-5 and TRBJ2-3, is DAGVTQSPTHLIKTRGQQVTLRCSPISGHKSVSWYQQVLGQGPQFIFQYYEKEERGRGNFPDRFSARQFPNYSSELNVNALLLGDSALYLCASSLPGADTQYFGPGTRLTVL.

The table lists this clone with a count of one. The V gene is TRBV13, the J gene TRBJ2-1; 13 bases align to TRBD2. V lost 7 bases to trimming and J lost 5 bases; unmatched junction nucleotides: 5. The CDR3 totals 15 residues. Germline V gives CDR1 PRHDT, CDR2 FYEKMQ (reference sequence). The chain's CDR3 is CASNRGLAGDNEQFF. CDR3 bases: TGTGCCAGCAACAGAGGACTAGCGGGGGACAATGAGCAGTTCTTC.

This chain uses TRBV6-5 with TRBJ1-4; D unclear. The CDR3 covers 13 residues. V was trimmed by 0 bases and J by 11 bases, leaving 10 bases between them. Per the germline V gene, CDR1 is MNHEY and CDR2 is SVGAGI. The CDR3 region has the DNA TGTGCCAGCAGTTACTCCAAGAGAGGGAAACTGTTTTTT. This gives the protein CASSYSKRGKLFF.

On this clone itself: Distinct nucleotide sequences in the sample also encode this CDR3. The V gene is TRBV28, the J gene TRBJ2-7; D gene uncertain. The CDR3 consists of 12 residues. Trimming left V 2 bases short and J 4 bases short, with 6 bases between. Germline CDR1 reads MDHEN; CDR2 reads SYDVKM. DNA of the CDR3: TGTGCCAGCAGTTTACGCCGTTACGAGCAGTACTTC. Translation: CASSLRRYEQYF.

V is TRBV9 and J is TRBJ2-1; TRBD2 matches 9 bases. The CDR3 length is 15 residues. Trimming cost V 0 bases and J 9 bases; bases outside gene matches: 7. Germline V CDR1 and CDR2: SGDLS, YYNGEE. CDR3 DNA: TGTGCCAGCAGCGTAGCGGCTAGCGGGAAATCTGAGCAGTTCTTC. It translates to CASSVAASGKSEQFF.

The genes are TRBV28 and TRBJ1-1, with D possibly TRBD1 on 5 matching bases. Trimming removed 7 bases from V and 5 bases from J, with 11 bases in between. CDR3 length: 12 residues. CDR1 is MDHEN, CDR2 SYDVKM, per germline. The CDR3 DNA reads TGTGCCAGCAAGCTCAGGGAAACTGAAGCTTTCTTT. This gives the protein CASKLRETEAFF.

V usage is TRBV18 and J usage is TRBJ1-5, with unresolved D. Trimming removed 1 base from V and 1 base from J, with 8 bases in between. The CDR3 extends over 15 amino acids. Germline V CDR1 and CDR2: KGHSH, LQKENI. The CDR3, as DNA: TGTGCCAGCTCACCACGGGGTTTAAGCAATCAGCCCCAGCATTTT. Translation: CASSPRGLSNQPQHF.

V usage is TRBV5-1 and J usage is TRBJ2-7, with 10 bases aligning to TRBD1. CDR3 length equals 16 residues. Germline CDR1 reads SGHRS; CDR2 reads YFSETQ. Trimming cost V 4 bases and J 2 bases; bases outside gene matches: 9. The CDR3: CASSRGPGQGTYEQYF. The DNA for the CDR3 is TGCGCCAGCAGCAGGGGGCCGGGACAGGGGACCTACGAGCAGTACTTC.

This clone showed up just once. The V gene is TRBV6-5, the J gene TRBJ2-1; TRBD2 matches 10 bases. Germline CDR1 MNHEY, CDR2 SVGAGI. V gave up 0 bases and J gave up 5 bases; unmatched junction bases: 4. This CDR3 is built from 16 residues. The CDR3 here is CASSYSLAGVHNEQFF. The CDR3 DNA sequence: TGTGCCAGCAGTTACTCCCTAGCGGGAGTCCACAATGAGCAGTTCTTC.

The chain links TRBV7-9 to TRBJ1-2; D unclear. This CDR3 comprises 12 residues. V was shortened by 5 bases and J by 2 bases, with 6 bases between the two germline ends. Germline-derived CDR1 and CDR2 are SEHNR and FQNEAQ (reference sequence). CDR3 in amino acids: CASSPDNYGYTF. DNA for the CDR3: TGTGCCAGCAGCCCCGACAACTATGGCTACACCTTC.

The chain couples TRBV5-1 to TRBJ2-7, with 9 bases identical to TRBD1. Trimming cost V 4 bases and J 6 bases; bases outside gene matches: 17. CDR1 is SGHRS, CDR2 YFSETQ, per germline. CDR3 length equals 17 residues. Written as DNA, the CDR3 is TGCGCCAGCAGCCGAGCTATCACCGGGACAGGGACATCCGAGCAGTACTTC. It is translated as CASSRAITGTGTSEQYF.

The chain combines TRBV4-1 with TRBJ2-6; D gene unclear. Germline CDR1 is MGHRA and CDR2 is YSYEKL. The CDR3 totals 16 residues. V lost 3 bases and J lost 0, with 9 bases in between. CDR3 DNA: TGCGCCAGCAGCCATCCGGGCGTCTCTGGGGCCAACGTCCTGACTTTC. Protein product: CASSHPGVSGANVLTF.

The chain recombines TRBV7-6 with TRBJ2-7; D is possibly TRBD1 (5 bases). In germline, CDR1 is SGHVS, CDR2 FNYEAQ. The CDR3 totals 15 residues. Trimming took 5 bases from V and 4 from J, leaving 18 bases between them. The CDR3 DNA follows: TGTGCCAGCAGCAGACGCCAGGGCCAGGATTACGAGCAGTACTTC. This codes for CASSRRQGQDYEQYF.

The gene calls are TRBV28 and TRBJ2-1; 9 positions agree with TRBD1. Trimming took 4 bases from V and 2 from J; bases not matched to a gene: 9. CDR3 size: 17 residues. Germline lookup yields CDR1 MDHEN and CDR2 SYDVKM. The CDR3 sequence is CASSSSTGGGTYNEQFF. CDR3 nucleotide sequence: TGTGCCAGCAGTTCCTCGACAGGGGGTGGGACCTACAATGAGCAGTTCTTC. The whole variable domain, filled in from reference TRBV28 and TRBJ2-1, reads DVKVTQSSRYLVKRTGEKVFLECVQDMDHENMFWYRQDPGLGLRLIYFSYDVKMKEKGDIPEGYSVSREKKERFSLILESASTNQTSMYLCASSSSTGGGTYNEQFFGPGTRLTVL.